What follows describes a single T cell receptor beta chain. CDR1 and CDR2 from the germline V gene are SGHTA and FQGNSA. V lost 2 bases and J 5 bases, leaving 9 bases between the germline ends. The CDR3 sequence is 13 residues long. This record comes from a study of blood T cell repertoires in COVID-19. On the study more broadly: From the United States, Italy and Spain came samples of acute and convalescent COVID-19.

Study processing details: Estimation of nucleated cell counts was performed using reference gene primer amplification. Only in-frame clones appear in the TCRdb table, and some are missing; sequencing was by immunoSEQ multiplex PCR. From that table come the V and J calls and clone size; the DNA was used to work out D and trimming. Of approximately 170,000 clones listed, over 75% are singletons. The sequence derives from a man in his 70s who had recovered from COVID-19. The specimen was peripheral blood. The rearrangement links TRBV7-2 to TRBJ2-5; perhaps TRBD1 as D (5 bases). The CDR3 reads CASSLQGRETQYF. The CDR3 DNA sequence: TGTGCCAGCAGCTTACAGGGCCGGGAGACCCAGTACTTC.